What follows are 15 T cell receptor beta chains derived from one specimen sequenced in a study of Ad26.COV2.S vaccination and SARS-CoV-2 variants. The repertoire was sequenced with immunoSEQ multiplex PCR; TCRdb's copy has only in-frame clones and lacks some. The profile shows about 400,000 clones, over 75% of them singletons. Treatment described: roughly 19 received Ad26.COV2.S at low or high dose, single or two shots; 5 received placebo; per-sample allocation not given. Samples came from day 63 after the first vaccine or placebo injection. Sample: peripheral blood, taken in a trial of Ad26.COV2.S vaccine versus placebo. The receptors stem from a person aged 18 to 65 who received the Ad26.COV2.S COVID-19 vaccine or a placebo.

This chain connects TRBV12-5 to TRBJ2-1; D uncertain. Germline CDR1 LGHNT, CDR2 FRNRAP. The CDR3 runs to 17 residues. The V and J ends lost 0 bases and 5 bases respectively, with 17 bases between them. CDR3 loop: CASGLVSAASLHNEQFF. The CDR3, as DNA: TGTGCTAGTGGTTTGGTATCGGCAGCCTCACTCCACAATGAGCAGTTCTTC.

A single count supports this clone. This chain joins TRBV9 and TRBJ1-1; a weak D match, TRBD1 (5 bases). The CDR3 runs 15 residues. The V gene lost 0 bases and the J gene lost 4 bases, with 13 bases spanning the gap. Germline CDR1 SGDLS, CDR2 YYNGEE. The CDR3 sequence is CASSVAPGTATEAFF. The CDR3 coding sequence is TGTGCCAGCAGCGTAGCGCCAGGGACGGCCACTGAAGCTTTCTTT.

The chain carries TRBV5-4 and TRBJ2-2; tentative D call: TRBD1 (6 bases). The germline gives CDR1 SGHNT, CDR2 YYREEE (reference sequence). Trimming left V 3 bases short and J 4 bases short, with 10 bases between. The CDR3 spans 14 residues. CDR3 loop: CASSYTGITGELFF. The CDR3 DNA reads TGTGCCAGCAGCTATACAGGGATCACCGGGGAGCTGTTTTTT.

This clone showed up just a few times. The chain employs TRBV6-2 or TRBV6-3 and TRBJ2-7; 14 bases line up with TRBD2. Trimming took 0 bases from V and 5 from J; bases not matched to a gene: 0. CDR3 length: 15 residues. In germline, CDR1 is MNHEY, CDR2 SVGEGT. CDR3 region: CASSYSGLAGDEQYF. The CDR3, as DNA: TGTGCCAGCAGTTACTCGGGACTAGCGGGGGACGAGCAGTACTTC.

The genes are TRBV3-1 (or the pseudogene TRBV3-2) and TRBJ2-3; TRBD1 might be the D (5 bases). This CDR3 has 12 amino acids. Germline-derived CDR1 and CDR2 are LGHDT and YNNKEL (reference sequence). Trimming left V 2 bases short and J 7 bases short, with 7 bases between. This CDR3 reads CASSQQGYTQYF. CDR3 coding DNA: TGTGCCAGCAGCCAACAGGGTTATACGCAGTATTTT.

The chain uses TRBV27 and TRBJ2-7, with 7 positions matching TRBD2. CDR1 is MNHEY and CDR2 is SMNVEV in the germline V gene (reference sequence). The CDR3 covers 15 residues. Losses at the gene ends were 5 bases for V and 3 bases for J; bases not matched to a gene: 10. CDR3 protein: CASSPSLLADYEQYF. In DNA form, the CDR3 reads TGTGCCAGCAGTCCCAGCCTGCTAGCGGACTACGAGCAGTACTTC.

The chain combines TRBV7-3 with TRBJ2-1; D not certain. Germline CDR1 reads SGHTA; CDR2 reads FQGTGA. This CDR3 region has 13 residues. V was shortened by 1 base and J by 5 bases, with 6 bases between the two germline ends. The CDR3 reads CASSLNQDNEQFF. CDR3 DNA sequence: TGTGCCAGCAGCTTAAATCAGGACAATGAGCAGTTCTTC.

This chain links TRBV2 with TRBJ2-7; a possible D gene is TRBD1 (6 bases). The CDR3 is 13 residues long. Germline values: CDR1 SNHLY, CDR2 FYNNEI. Trimming took off 4 bases at V and 6 bases at J, with 13 bases between the two ends. The CDR3 nucleotides read TGTGCCAGCAGTGGTCGGCAGGGGTTCGAGCAGTACTTC. It translates to CASSGRQGFEQYF.

The chain employs TRBV19 and TRBJ1-6, with 9 bases fitting TRBD1. This CDR3 has 16 residues. Germline loops: CDR1 LNHDA, CDR2 SQIVND (reference sequence). The J segment lost 4 bases and the V segment lost 5 bases, leaving 6 bases of the junction unmatched. The CDR3 nucleotides read TGTGCCAGTAGTGTCCGGGACAGGGAATATAATTCACCCCTCCACTTT. Its protein product is CASSVRDREYNSPLHF.

A remark on this clone: Other DNA sequences of this sample code for an identical CDR3. This chain joins TRBV5-1 and TRBJ1-1; a possible D gene is TRBD1 (6 bases). Trimming stripped 0 bases from V and 5 bases from J, with 8 bases between. Germline V gene lookup returns CDR1 SGHRS and CDR2 YFSETQ. The CDR3 totals 13 residues. The DNA for the CDR3 is TGCGCCAGCAGCTTGGGAGGGGGAACTGAAGCTTTCTTT. Translated, it gives CASSLGGGTEAFF.

V gene TRBV30 combines with J gene TRBJ1-1; D is undetermined. Germline V CDR1 and CDR2: GTSNPN, SVGIG (reference sequence). V was pared by 3 bases and J by 5 bases, with 10 bases between. The CDR3 extends over 12 amino acids. The DNA for the CDR3 is TGTGCCTGGAGCCCTAGACGGACTGAAGCTTTCTTT. Amino acids: CAWSPRRTEAFF. The full variable domain, completed using reference TRBV30 and TRBJ1-1, is SQTIHQWPATLVQPVGSPLSLECTVEGTSNPNLYWYRQAAGRGLQLLFYSVGIGQISSEVPQNLSASRPQDRQFILSSKKLLLSDSGFYLCAWSPRRTEAFFGQGTRLTVV.

In DNA, the CDR3 is TGTGCCAGCAGCCCTTTTCTAGGGGGCGCGCTATCTGGGGCCAACGTCCTGACTTTC. Its protein product is CASSPFLGGALSGANVLTF. The V and J genes are TRBV9 and TRBJ2-6, with TRBD1 identical over 7 bases. V lost 4 bases, J lost 1 base, and 14 bases stayed unmatched. The CDR3 has 19 amino acids. Germline lookup yields CDR1 SGDLS and CDR2 YYNGEE.

The chain links TRBV28 to TRBJ2-1, with 7 bases identical to TRBD1. Unmatched junction bases numbered 6, after V lost 0 bases and J lost 7 bases. The length of the CDR3 is 15 residues. Germline V CDR1 and CDR2: MDHEN, SYDVKM. CDR3 coding DNA: TGTGCCAGCAGTTTATGGACAGGGTCGCGGAATGAGCAGTTCTTC. Protein sequence: CASSLWTGSRNEQFF.

In its sample, this clone was seen once. This chain joins TRBV6-5 and TRBJ2-7, with 7 bases lining up with TRBD2. Germline CDR1 MNHEY, CDR2 SVGAGI. The trim removed 8 bases at V and 2 bases at J, leaving 12 bases unmatched. The CDR3 spans 15 residues. This chain's CDR3 is CASFLADLSPYEQYF. DNA of the CDR3: TGTGCCAGCTTCCTAGCGGACCTATCACCCTACGAGCAGTACTTC.

The gene calls are TRBV18 and TRBJ2-5, with D possibly TRBD2 on 6 matching bases. The V end was cut by 3 bases, the J end by 0 bases, with 11 bases between. Germline CDR1 is KGHSH and CDR2 is LQKENI. This CDR3 has 15 amino acids. The CDR3 bases are TGTGCCAGCTCACCTAGGCGGGGCGACCAAGAGACCCAGTACTTC. It translates to CASSPRRGDQETQYF.